A selection of T cell receptor beta chains follows, all from one sample in a study of T cell changes during pregnancy in multiple sclerosis. This table comes from immunoSEQ multiplex PCR, and its TCRdb copy is limited to in-frame clones, with some not included. This table holds around 97,000 clones, about nine tenths found once. The source was peripheral blood, collected in the second trimester of pregnancy. The receptors were sampled from a female donor in good health, enrolled as a control in a pregnancy study. CDR3s leave out the opening cysteine and the closing phenylalanine or tryptophan.

V gene,J gene,CDR3 protein
TRBV6-6,TRBJ2-1,ASRGQGANGVNEQF
TRBV14,TRBJ2-3,ASSPLAESTDTQY
TRBV5-1,TRBJ2-5,ASSLDALPQETQY
TRBV4-2,TRBJ2-3,ASSQDGGSGDGTDTQY
TRBV19,TRBJ1-2,ASSIGPGQASGYT
TRBV18,TRBJ2-2,ASSLYTGSSGELF
TRBV6-5,TRBJ1-2,ASTTVMGAGYGYT
TRBV5-1,TRBJ2-1,ASSYPLAGSYNEQF
TRBV7-7,TRBJ2-1,ASSSGGLNEQF
TRBV7-8,TRBJ2-2,ASSSLSGTGNTGELF
TRBV27,TRBJ1-1,ASKRDRGWAEAF
TRBV14,TRBJ1-4,ASSQELAGGKLF
TRBV5-1,TRBJ1-5,ASSLGVSDQPQH
TRBV14,TRBJ2-1,ASSSDRGPYNEQF
TRBV6-1,TRBJ1-3,ASSGTPGNTIY
TRBV2,TRBJ2-1,AGGVTGGSYNEQF
TRBV19,TRBJ2-1,ASSPRGASGSLEQF
TRBV19,TRBJ2-3,ASSTTGAPDTQY
TRBV7-2,TRBJ2-7,ASSWDTYEQY
TRBV27,TRBJ2-5,ASSFNGGAETQY
TRBV2,TRBJ1-1,ASSEQGARTEAF
TRBV6-5,TRBJ2-7,ASSSRTSGRREQY
TRBV2,TRBJ1-2,ASRDGQRYGYT